This T cell receptor (beta chain) was documented in a study of cytomegalovirus exposure and HLA in healthy donors. Whole-study findings and limits: An assumption of roughly uniform sequencing depth across donors underlay the presence/absence analyses. Earlier analysis found most TCR beta V segments productive about 87% or about 30% of the time.

Trimming removed 0 bases from V and 5 bases from J, with 13 bases in between. CDR1 is KGHSY and CDR2 is FQNENV in the germline V gene. The CDR3 length is 15 residues. Vbeta (60) and Jbeta (13) primers were used in the PCR. Produced via immunoSEQ multiplex PCR; TCRdb's table is partial and in-frame only. This repertoire shows about 69,000 clones, about 80% found once; its top ten account for over 2.5%. Comments on this clone: Antigen specificity is unknown.

The rearrangement joins TRBV16 to TRBJ2-5, with D maybe TRBD1 (5 bases). The receptor was isolated from a man aged 18 to 30 in good health and CMV-seronegative. Sequenced material: PBMCs. CDR3 in amino acids: CASSQSPGRVETQYF. The CDR3 region has the DNA TGTGCCAGCAGCCAATCTCCCGGCAGGGTTGAGACCCAGTACTTC.